A selection of T cell receptor beta chains follows, all from one sample in a study of cytomegalovirus exposure and HLA in healthy donors. TCRdb's table, derived via immunoSEQ multiplex PCR, lists solely in-frame clones and lacks some. The data show about 110,000 clones, with under 70% seen just once and 8.7% held by the top ten. Input material: PBMCs. These receptors originate from a young man in good health and CMV-seropositive. Both conserved end residues are part of each CDR3. The D gene is left open where the match is weak. For some rows the clone size is stated as once, few or many, or as a class when expanded; others skip it.

D: TRBD2
length: 16
J: TRBJ2-5
size: -
V: TRBV6-5
DNA: TGTGCCAGCAGTTACTCTAGCGGGGGGGCCCAAGAGGCCCAGTACTTC
CDR3: CASSYSSGGAQEAQYF

D: -
length: 14
J: TRBJ2-2
size: few
V: TRBV4-2
DNA: TGTGCCAGCAGCCAAGATCGTTACTCCGGGGAGCTGTTTTTT
CDR3: CASSQDRYSGELFF

D: -
length: 14
J: TRBJ1-3
size: -
V: TRBV28
DNA: TGTGCCAGCAGTTCCCAGTACTCTGGAAACACCATATATTTT
CDR3: CASSSQYSGNTIYF

D: -
length: 16
J: TRBJ2-1
size: -
V: TRBV5-1
DNA: TGCGCCAGCAGCTTGGGTCCGGGGGTGGTATTCAATGAGCAGTTCTTC
CDR3: CASSLGPGVVFNEQFF

D: -
length: 16
J: TRBJ1-3
size: -
V: TRBV5-6
DNA: TGTGCCAGCAACCTTGGTAACAGGCTCTCTGGAAACACCATATATTTT
CDR3: CASNLGNRLSGNTIYF

D: -
length: 13
J: TRBJ2-3
size: -
V: TRBV2
DNA: TGTGCCAGCAAGGGACTGCCCACAGATACGCAGTATTTT
CDR3: CASKGLPTDTQYF

D: TRBD1
length: 14
J: TRBJ1-4
size: few
V: TRBV6-5
DNA: TGTGCCAGCAGTTTGACAGGGACTAATGAAAAACTGTTTTTT
CDR3: CASSLTGTNEKLFF

D: -
length: 10
J: TRBJ2-5
size: -
V: TRBV28
DNA: TGTGCCAGCAGCCTCGAGACCCAGTACTTC
CDR3: CASSLETQYF

D: TRBD2
length: 13
J: TRBJ2-7
size: -
V: TRBV7-2
DNA: TGTGCCAGCAGCTGGACTAGCGGATACGAGCAGTACTTC
CDR3: CASSWTSGYEQYF

D: TRBD1
length: 15
J: TRBJ1-1
size: -
V: TRBV5-1
DNA: TGCGCCAGCAGCCATTACAACAGGGGATCTGCTGAAGCTTTCTTT
CDR3: CASSHYNRGSAEAFF

D: -
length: 14
J: TRBJ2-2
size: -
V: TRBV14
DNA: TGTGCCAGCAGCCAACTAAGGGGTAAAGGGGAGCTGTTTTTT
CDR3: CASSQLRGKGELFF

D: -
length: 15
J: TRBJ2-7
size: -
V: TRBV7-8
DNA: TGTGCCAGCAGCTTTGAAGGCGGTCCCACCTACGAGCAGTACTTC
CDR3: CASSFEGGPTYEQYF

D: TRBD1
length: 17
J: TRBJ2-7
size: -
V: TRBV7-9
DNA: TGTGCCAGCAGGTCAGCCCTTGGACAGGGAAGGGTCTACGAGCAGTACTTC
CDR3: CASRSALGQGRVYEQYF

D: -
length: 12
J: TRBJ1-2
size: -
V: TRBV6-5
DNA: TGTGCCAGCAACATACAGGGTGGGGGCTACACCTTC
CDR3: CASNIQGGGYTF

D: -
length: 12
J: TRBJ2-3
size: -
V: TRBV6-5
DNA: TGTGCCAGCAGTCCTACTACAGATACGCAGTATTTT
CDR3: CASSPTTDTQYF

D: TRBD2
length: 17
J: TRBJ2-5
size: -
V: TRBV7-6
DNA: TGTGCCAGCAGAGGCTCTAGCGGGTTACCGTACCAAGAGACCCAGTACTTC
CDR3: CASRGSSGLPYQETQYF

D: TRBD2
length: 18
J: TRBJ2-1
size: -
V: TRBV11-2
DNA: TGTGCCAGCAGATTTCCTCTAGCGGGGGGGCTCTCCTACAATGAGCAGTTCTTC
CDR3: CASRFPLAGGLSYNEQFF

D: -
length: 16
J: TRBJ1-3
size: -
V: TRBV9
DNA: TGTGCCAGCAGCGTAGCTGTAAGAGGATCTGGAAACACCATATATTTT
CDR3: CASSVAVRGSGNTIYF

D: -
length: 15
J: TRBJ2-3
size: -
V: TRBV10-3
DNA: TGTGCCATCAGTGGTTCGCCAGGCAGCACAGATACGCAGTATTTT
CDR3: CAISGSPGSTDTQYF

D: TRBD1
length: 13
J: TRBJ1-1
size: -
V: TRBV7-9
DNA: TGTGCCAGCAGGATACAGGGGGACACTGAAGCTTTCTTT
CDR3: CASRIQGDTEAFF

D: TRBD1
length: 11
J: TRBJ2-1
size: -
V: TRBV15
DNA: TGTGCCACCAGTGGGGGACAGGGGCAGTTCTTC
CDR3: CATSGGQGQFF

D: TRBD1
length: 16
J: TRBJ2-3
size: -
V: TRBV27
DNA: TGTGCCAGCAGTTTCGACAGGGGCCTTGGCACAGATACGCAGTATTTT
CDR3: CASSFDRGLGTDTQYF

D: TRBD1
length: 14
J: TRBJ1-2
size: few
V: TRBV27
DNA: TGTGCCAGCAGTTCAATGACAGGGGACTATGGCTACACCTTC
CDR3: CASSSMTGDYGYTF

D: -
length: 14
J: TRBJ1-6
size: few
V: TRBV6-1
DNA: TGTGCCAGCAGCCAACCAGGATATAATTCACCCCTCCACTTT
CDR3: CASSQPGYNSPLHF

D: -
length: 13
J: TRBJ1-1
size: -
V: TRBV30
DNA: TGTGCCTGGAGTGTAACGGGGGGGATCAGAGCTTTCTTT
CDR3: CAWSVTGGIRAFF

D: -
length: 16
J: TRBJ1-1
size: -
V: TRBV7-6
DNA: TGTGCCAGCAGCTTAGGTTCTAAGTTTTCCGGCACTGAAGCTTTCTTT
CDR3: CASSLGSKFSGTEAFF

D: -
length: 17
J: TRBJ1-2
size: -
V: TRBV2
DNA: TGTGCCAGCAGTGAAGCGCTTTTCCGAGGGCAGGGGAATGGCTACACCTTC
CDR3: CASSEALFRGQGNGYTF

D: -
length: 13
J: TRBJ1-1
size: -
V: TRBV10-1
DNA: TGCGCCAGCAGTGAGGCAGGGAGGACTGAAGCTTTCTTT
CDR3: CASSEAGRTEAFF

D: TRBD2
length: 15
J: TRBJ2-5
size: -
V: TRBV7-3
DNA: TGTGCCAGCAGCTTAGTCGGACTAGCGGGGGAGACCCAGTACTTC
CDR3: CASSLVGLAGETQYF

D: TRBD2
length: 18
J: TRBJ2-3
size: -
V: TRBV27
DNA: TGTGCCAGCAGACGTAGCGGGAGGGCCAGGTTCGGCACAGATACGCAGTATTTT
CDR3: CASRRSGRARFGTDTQYF

D: TRBD2
length: 15
J: TRBJ2-3
size: few
V: TRBV7-2
DNA: TGTGCCAGCAGCTTAACTAGCGGGAGACCAGATACGCAGTATTTT
CDR3: CASSLTSGRPDTQYF

D: -
length: 13
J: TRBJ2-1
size: -
V: TRBV29-1
DNA: TGCAGCGTTCTAAAACAGGCATACAATGAGCAGTTCTTC
CDR3: CSVLKQAYNEQFF

D: TRBD2
length: 12
J: TRBJ2-1
size: -
V: TRBV28
DNA: TGTGCCAGCCCGGGACTAAACAATGAGCAGTTCTTC
CDR3: CASPGLNNEQFF

D: TRBD2
length: 12
J: TRBJ2-1
size: few
V: TRBV29-1
DNA: TGCAGCGTTTCAGGACTAGCAGCGGTGCAGTTCTTC
CDR3: CSVSGLAAVQFF

D: TRBD1
length: 15
J: TRBJ2-7
size: -
V: TRBV7-3
DNA: TGTGCCAGCAGCTTACGGGACAGGGGGGTCTACGAGCAGTACTTC
CDR3: CASSLRDRGVYEQYF

D: -
length: 14
J: TRBJ1-1
size: -
V: TRBV5-1
DNA: TGCGCCAGCAGCTTGGGGAGGTCCAACACTGAAGCTTTCTTT
CDR3: CASSLGRSNTEAFF

D: TRBD1
length: 14
J: TRBJ1-1
size: few
V: TRBV4-2
DNA: TGTGCCAGCAGCCCTGACAGGGGCGGGACTGAAGCTTTCTTT
CDR3: CASSPDRGGTEAFF

D: TRBD2
length: 14
J: TRBJ2-4
size: -
V: TRBV29-1
DNA: TGCAGCGTCCACGGGGGGATAGCCAAAAACATTCAGTACTTC
CDR3: CSVHGGIAKNIQYF

D: -
length: 14
J: TRBJ1-2
size: -
V: TRBV29-1
DNA: TGTAGCGTTGAAGGTTCAGGCAGGGACTATGGCTACACCTTC
CDR3: CSVEGSGRDYGYTF

D: TRBD1
length: 16
J: TRBJ2-3
size: few
V: TRBV15
DNA: TGTGCCACCAGCAGAGAGGGGGGACAGGTTGCAGATACGCAGTATTTT
CDR3: CATSREGGQVADTQYF

D: TRBD2
length: 16
J: TRBJ2-1
size: -
V: TRBV5-8
DNA: TGTGCCAGCAGCCCGTCCACGCGGGGGGGCCGCGATGAGCAGTTCTTC
CDR3: CASSPSTRGGRDEQFF

D: TRBD2
length: 18
J: TRBJ2-1
size: once
V: TRBV2
DNA: TGTGCCAGCAGTGACTCCCCACTAGCGGGAGAGTCCTACAATGAGCAGTTCTTC
CDR3: CASSDSPLAGESYNEQFF

D: TRBD2
length: 14
J: TRBJ2-1
size: once
V: TRBV9
DNA: TGTGCCACCGCGGGGGCGGGAGGCAACAATGAGCAGTTCTTC
CDR3: CATAGAGGNNEQFF